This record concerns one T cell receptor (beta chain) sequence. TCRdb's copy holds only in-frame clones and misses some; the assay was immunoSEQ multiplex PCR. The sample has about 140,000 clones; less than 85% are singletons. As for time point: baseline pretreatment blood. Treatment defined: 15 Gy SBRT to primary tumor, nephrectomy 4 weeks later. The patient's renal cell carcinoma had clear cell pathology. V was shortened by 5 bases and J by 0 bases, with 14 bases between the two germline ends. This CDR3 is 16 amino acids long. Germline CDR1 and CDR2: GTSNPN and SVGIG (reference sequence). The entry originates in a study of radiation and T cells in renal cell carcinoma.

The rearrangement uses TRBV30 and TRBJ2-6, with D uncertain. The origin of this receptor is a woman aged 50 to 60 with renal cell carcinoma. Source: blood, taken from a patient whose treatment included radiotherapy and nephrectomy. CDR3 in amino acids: CAWSHFVDSGANVLTF. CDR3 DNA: TGTGCCTGGTCTCATTTTGTGGACTCTGGGGCCAACGTCCTGACTTTC.